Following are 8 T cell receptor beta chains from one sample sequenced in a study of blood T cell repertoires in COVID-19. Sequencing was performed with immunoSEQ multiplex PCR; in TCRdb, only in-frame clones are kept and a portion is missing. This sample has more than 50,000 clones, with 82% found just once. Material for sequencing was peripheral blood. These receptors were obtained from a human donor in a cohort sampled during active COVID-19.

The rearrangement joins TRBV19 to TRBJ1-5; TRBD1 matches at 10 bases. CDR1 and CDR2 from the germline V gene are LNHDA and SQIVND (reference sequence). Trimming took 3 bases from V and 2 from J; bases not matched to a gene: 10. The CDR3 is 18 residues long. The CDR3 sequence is CASSIGGQGGLGNQPQHF. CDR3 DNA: TGTGCCAGTAGTATTGGCGGACAGGGGGGCCTTGGCAATCAGCCCCAGCATTTT.

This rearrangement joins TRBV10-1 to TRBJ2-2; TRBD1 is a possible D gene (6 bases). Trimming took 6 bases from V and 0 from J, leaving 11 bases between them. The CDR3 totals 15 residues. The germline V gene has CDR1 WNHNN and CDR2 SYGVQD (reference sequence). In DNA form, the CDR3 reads TGCGCCAGCAGATCCGGGACAACGAACACCGGGGAGCTGTTTTTT. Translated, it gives CASRSGTTNTGELFF.

CDR3 protein: CASSPAGTENEKLFF. The CDR3 nucleotides read TGCGCCAGCAGCCCGGCCGGGACAGAAAATGAAAAACTGTTTTTT. The J gene is TRBJ1-4, the V gene TRBV5-1; TRBD1 matches at 7 bases. The CDR3 consists of 15 residues. V lost 4 bases and J lost 5; bases outside the gene matches: 8. Germline loops: CDR1 SGHRS, CDR2 YFSETQ. Complete variable domain (other parts from reference TRBV5-1 and TRBJ1-4): KAGVTQTPRYLIKTRGQQVTLSCSPISGHRSVSWYQQTPGQGLQFLFEYFSETQRNKGNFPGRFSGRQFSNSRSEMNVSTLELGDSALYLCASSPAGTENEKLFFGSGTQLSVL.

The CDR3 DNA sequence: TGTGCCAGCAGCTTAGCGCTAGGTTTCTCCTACGAGCAGTACTTC. Translated, it gives CASSLALGFSYEQYF. The chain uses TRBV7-6 and TRBJ2-7; D is uncertain. Germline V gene sequence: CDR1 SGHVS, CDR2 FNYEAQ. The CDR3 is made up of 15 amino acids. Trimming stripped 0 bases from V and 0 bases from J, with 9 bases between.

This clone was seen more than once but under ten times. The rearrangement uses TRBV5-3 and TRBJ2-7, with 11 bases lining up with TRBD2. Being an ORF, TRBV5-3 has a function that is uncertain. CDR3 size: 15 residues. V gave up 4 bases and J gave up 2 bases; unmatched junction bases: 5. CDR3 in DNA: TGTGCCAGAAGCGAGACTAGCGGGGATGCCTACGAGCAGTACGTC. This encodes CARSETSGDAYEQYV.

CDR3 region: CASRQGEADTQYF. CDR3 sequence (DNA): TGTGCCAGCAGACAGGGTGAGGCAGATACGCAGTATTTT. The chain employs TRBV6-5 and TRBJ2-3; D possibly corresponds to TRBD1 (6 bases). CDR3 length: 13 amino acids. Trimming shortened V by 6 bases and J by 4 bases, and 11 bases separated the two germline ends. Germline V gene data show CDR1 as MNHEY and CDR2 as SVGAGI.

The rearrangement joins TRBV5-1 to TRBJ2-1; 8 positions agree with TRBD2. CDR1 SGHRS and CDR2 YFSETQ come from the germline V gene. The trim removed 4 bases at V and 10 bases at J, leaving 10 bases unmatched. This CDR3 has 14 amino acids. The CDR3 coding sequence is TGCGCCAGCAGCCCAAGCGGGGGCCCCAGGGAGCAGTTCTTC. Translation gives CASSPSGGPREQFF.

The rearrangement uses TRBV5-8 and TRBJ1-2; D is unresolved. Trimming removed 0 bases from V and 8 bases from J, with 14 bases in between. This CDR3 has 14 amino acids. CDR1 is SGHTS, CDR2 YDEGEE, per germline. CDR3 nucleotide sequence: TGTGCCAGCAGCTTGGATTGGCGGGCTCAGGGCTACACCTTC. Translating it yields CASSLDWRAQGYTF. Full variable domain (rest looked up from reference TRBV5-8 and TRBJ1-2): EAGVTQSPTHLIKTRGQQATLRCSPISGHTSVYWYQQALGLGLQFLLWYDEGEERNRGNFPPRFSGRQFPNYSSELNVNALELEDSALYLCASSLDWRAQGYTFGSGTRLTVV.